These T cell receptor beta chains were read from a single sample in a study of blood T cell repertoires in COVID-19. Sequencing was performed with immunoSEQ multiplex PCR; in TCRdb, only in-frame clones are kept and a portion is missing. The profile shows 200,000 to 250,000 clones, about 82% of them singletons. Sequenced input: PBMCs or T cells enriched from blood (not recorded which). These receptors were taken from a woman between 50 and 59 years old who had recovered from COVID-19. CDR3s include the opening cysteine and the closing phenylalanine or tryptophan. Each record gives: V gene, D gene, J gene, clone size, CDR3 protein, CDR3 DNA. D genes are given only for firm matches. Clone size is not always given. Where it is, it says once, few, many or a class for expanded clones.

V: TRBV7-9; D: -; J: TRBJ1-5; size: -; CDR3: CASSSGRVSNQPQHF; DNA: TGTGCCAGCAGCTCTGGCAGGGTGAGCAATCAGCCCCAGCATTTT
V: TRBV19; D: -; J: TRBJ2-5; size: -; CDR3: CASSSRALQETQYF; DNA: TGTGCCAGTAGCAGCAGGGCCCTCCAAGAGACCCAGTACTTC
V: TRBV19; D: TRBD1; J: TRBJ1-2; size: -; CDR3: CASSPGTGGKLGYTF; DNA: TGTGCCAGTAGTCCTGGGACAGGGGGCAAACTTGGCTACACCTTC
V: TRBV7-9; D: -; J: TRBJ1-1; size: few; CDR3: CASSPKRRGTEAFF; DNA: TGTGCCAGCAGCCCCAAGCGGCGGGGCACTGAAGCTTTCTTT
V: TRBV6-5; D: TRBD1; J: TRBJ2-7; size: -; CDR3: CASSQLNRGSEQYF; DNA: TGTGCCAGCAGCCAGTTGAACAGGGGGTCCGAGCAGTACTTC
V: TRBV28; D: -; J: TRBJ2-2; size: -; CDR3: CATSDRNTGELFF; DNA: TGTGCCACCTCGGACAGGAACACCGGGGAGCTGTTTTTT
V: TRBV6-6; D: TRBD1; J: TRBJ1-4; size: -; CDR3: CASSLAQGKEKLFF; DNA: TGTGCCAGCAGTTTGGCACAGGGGAAGGAAAAACTGTTTTTT
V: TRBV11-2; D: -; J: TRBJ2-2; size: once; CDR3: CASSLSLIGTANTGELFF; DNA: TGTGCCAGCAGCTTAAGTCTGATCGGGACTGCGAACACCGGGGAGCTGTTTTTT
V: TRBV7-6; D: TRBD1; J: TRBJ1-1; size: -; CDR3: CASSFQQGKNTEAFF; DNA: TGTGCCAGCAGCTTTCAACAGGGGAAGAACACTGAAGCTTTCTTT
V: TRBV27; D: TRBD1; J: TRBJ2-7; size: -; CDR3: CASRGPGQYYEQYF; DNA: TGTGCCAGCAGAGGTCCGGGACAGTACTACGAGCAGTACTTC
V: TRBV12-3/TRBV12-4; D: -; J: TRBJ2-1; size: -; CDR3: CASSLGPGEFF; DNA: TGTGCCAGCAGTTTAGGTCCAGGGGAGTTCTTC
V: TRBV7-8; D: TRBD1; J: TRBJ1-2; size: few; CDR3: CASSSGTGRRGYTF; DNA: TGTGCCAGCAGCTCCGGGACAGGGCGTCGGGGCTACACCTTC
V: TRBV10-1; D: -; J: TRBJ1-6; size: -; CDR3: CASSSGTPKSPLHF; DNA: TGCGCCAGCAGCTCCGGGACACCAAAATCACCCCTCCACTTT
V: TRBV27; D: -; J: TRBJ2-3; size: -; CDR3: CASSFRAPTDTQYF; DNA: TGTGCCAGCAGTTTCAGGGCACCCACAGATACGCAGTATTTT
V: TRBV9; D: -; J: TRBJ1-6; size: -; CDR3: CASSVMGGPLHF; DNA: TGTGCCAGCAGCGTAATGGGGGGACCCCTCCACTTT
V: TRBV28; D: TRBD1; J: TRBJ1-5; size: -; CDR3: CASSFWDRDNQPQHF; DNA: TGTGCCAGCAGTTTTTGGGACAGGGACAATCAGCCCCAGCATTTT
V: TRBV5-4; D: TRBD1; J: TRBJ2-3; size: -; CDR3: CASIRTGADTQYF; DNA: TGTGCCAGCATCAGGACAGGGGCAGATACGCAGTATTTT
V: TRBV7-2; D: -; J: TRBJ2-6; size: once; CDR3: CASSPQGTLYSSGANVLTF; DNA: TGTGCCAGCAGCCCCCAGGGGACCCTTTACAGCTCTGGGGCCAACGTCCTGACTTTC
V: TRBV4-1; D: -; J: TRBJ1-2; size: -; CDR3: CASSQVQDNYYGYTF; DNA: TGCGCCAGCAGCCAAGTACAGGATAACTACTATGGCTACACCTTC
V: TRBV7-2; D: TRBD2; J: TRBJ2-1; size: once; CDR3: CASSLALAGGLEQFF; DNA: TGTGCCAGCAGCTTAGCACTAGCGGGAGGGCTTGAGCAGTTCTTC
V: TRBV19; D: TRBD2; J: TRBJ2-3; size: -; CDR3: CASSRSGLAGADTQYF; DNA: TGTGCCAGTAGTCGATCTGGGCTAGCGGGAGCAGATACGCAGTATTTT
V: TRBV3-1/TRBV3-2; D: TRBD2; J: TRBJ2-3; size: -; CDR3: CASSQGTSGGLVDTQYF; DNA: TGTGCCAGCAGCCAAGGGACTAGCGGGGGACTGGTGGATACGCAGTATTTT
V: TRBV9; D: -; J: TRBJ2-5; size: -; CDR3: CASSVGERYQETQYF; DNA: TGTGCCAGCAGCGTAGGGGAGCGGTACCAAGAGACCCAGTACTTC
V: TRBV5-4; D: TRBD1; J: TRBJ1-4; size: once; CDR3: CASSRDRVREKLFF; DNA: TGTGCCAGCAGCCGGGACAGGGTGCGTGAAAAACTGTTTTTT
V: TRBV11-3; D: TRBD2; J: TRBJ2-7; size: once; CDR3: CASSSSGGGYEQYF; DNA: TGTGCCAGCAGCTCTAGCGGGGGCGGTTACGAGCAGTACTTC
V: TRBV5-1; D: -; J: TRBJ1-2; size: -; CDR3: CASSLATYDYGYTF; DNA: TGCGCCAGCAGCTTGGCCACATATGACTATGGCTACACCTTC
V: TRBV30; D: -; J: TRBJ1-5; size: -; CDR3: CAWSKGANQPQHF; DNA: TGTGCCTGGAGTAAAGGGGCGAATCAGCCCCAGCATTTT
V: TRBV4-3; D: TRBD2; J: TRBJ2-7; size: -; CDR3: CASSQEEREVRDEQYF; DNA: TGCGCCAGCAGCCAAGAGGAGCGGGAGGTGAGAGACGAGCAGTACTTC
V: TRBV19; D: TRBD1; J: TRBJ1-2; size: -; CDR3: CASWDRGYGYTF; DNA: TGTGCCAGTTGGGACAGGGGCTATGGCTACACCTTC
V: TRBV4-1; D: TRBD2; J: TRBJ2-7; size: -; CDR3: CASSQVIAGTHLEQYF; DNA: TGCGCCAGCAGCCAAGTAATAGCGGGGACTCACCTCGAGCAGTACTTC
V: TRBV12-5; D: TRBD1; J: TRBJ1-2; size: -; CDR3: CASGSSTKDRDRPDGYTF; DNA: TGTGCTAGTGGTTCATCTACCAAAGACAGGGACCGCCCCGATGGCTACACCTTC
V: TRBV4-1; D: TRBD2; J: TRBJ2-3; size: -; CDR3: CASSHPWTSGGTSTDTQYF; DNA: TGCGCCAGCAGCCACCCCTGGACTAGCGGGGGGACTAGCACAGATACGCAGTATTTT
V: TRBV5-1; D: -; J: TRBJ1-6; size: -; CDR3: CASSLGRPGKSPLHF; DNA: TGCGCCAGCAGCTTGGGCAGACCAGGGAAATCACCCCTCCACTTT
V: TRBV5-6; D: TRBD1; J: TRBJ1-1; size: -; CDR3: CASSRTGEAFF; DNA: TGTGCCAGCAGCCGGACAGGGGAAGCTTTCTTT
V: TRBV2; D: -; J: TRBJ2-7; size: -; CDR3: CASSAGDSYYEQYF; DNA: TGTGCCAGCAGTGCCGGAGACTCCTACTACGAGCAGTACTTC
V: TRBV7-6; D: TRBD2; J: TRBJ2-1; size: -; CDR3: CASSSLPSGVYNEQFF; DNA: TGTGCCAGCAGCTCTCTCCCTAGCGGGGTCTACAATGAGCAGTTCTTC
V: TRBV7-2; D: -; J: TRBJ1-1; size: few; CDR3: CASSDLRVTEAFF; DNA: TGTGCCAGCAGCGATCTGCGGGTAACTGAAGCTTTCTTT
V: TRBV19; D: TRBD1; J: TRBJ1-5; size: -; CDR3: CASTPMGQGSNQPQHF; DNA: TGTGCCAGTACCCCCATGGGACAGGGCTCCAATCAGCCCCAGCATTTT
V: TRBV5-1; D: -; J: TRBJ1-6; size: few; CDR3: CASSPQGKVDSPLHF; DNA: TGCGCCAGCAGCCCTCAGGGGAAGGTTGATTCACCCCTCCACTTT
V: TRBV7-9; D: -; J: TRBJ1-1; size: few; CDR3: CASSLQGGTEAFF; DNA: TGTGCCAGCAGCCTACAGGGTGGCACTGAAGCTTTCTTT